The 23 T cell receptor beta chains reported below all come from one sample, sequenced in a study of tumor-infiltrating lymphocytes in primary liver carcinoma (dated by TCRdb to about 2017). Sequencing was carried out with an Illumina HiSeq 2500. A constant-region primer and ProtoScript II reverse transcriptase were used to reverse-transcribe TCRbeta-specific cDNA from roughly 480 ng total RNA. Three nested multiplex PCR rounds, following a slightly modified ARM-PCR procedure, were used to build the TCRbeta libraries. The first two PCR rounds used multiplex TRBV1-TRBV30 forward primers with a Cbeta reverse primer, each for about 10 cycles. The raw public reads went through TCRdb reprocessing: fastp at Q25, MiXCR clone calling, in-frame beta chains kept. Entries that share a CDR3 protein sequence are merged under the most common genes and DNA. The sample data list fewer than 250,000 distinct CDR3 sequences, and 65% of these were observed just once. The ten top clones hold approximately 6.5% of the sample.

TRIzol reagent was used to extract blood RNA from unsorted whole blood, while the DNeasy Blood & Tissue kit provided the germline DNA. Input material: peripheral blood. All receptors come from a woman aged 55-70 years with primary liver carcinoma and hepatitis B virus infection.

This chain uses TRBV28 with TRBJ1-5; the D is unclear. The CDR3 consists of 11 residues. V was shortened by 5 bases and J by 3 bases, with 2 bases between the two germline ends. CDR1 is MDHEN and CDR2 is SYDVKM in the germline V gene. In nucleotides, the CDR3 is TGTGCCAGCAGTAACAATCAGCCCCAGCATTTT. Translation gives CASSNNQPQHF. The full variable domain, rest sourced from reference TRBV28 and TRBJ1-5, is DVKVTQSSRYLVKRTGEKVFLECVQDMDHENMFWYRQDPGLGLRLIYFSYDVKMKEKGDIPEGYSVSREKKERFSLILESASTNQTSMYLCASSNNQPQHFGDGTRLSIL.

Regarding this clonotype: An end of the junction does not agree with germline; a read error may underlie this. The gene calls are TRBV4-1 and TRBJ1-1; 10 bases are a match to TRBD1. Germline loops: CDR1 MGHRA, CDR2 YSYEKL. The CDR3 has 18 residues. The CDR3 loop reads CASSQGGGQGSWNTEAFF. In DNA, the CDR3 is TGCGCCAGTAGCCAGGGAGGGGGACAGGGGTCCTGGAACACTGAAGCTTTCTTT.

In the case of this clonotype: A much more abundant neighbour one base away suggests this may be a read error. The chain employs TRBV6-5 and TRBJ2-3, with 8 bases identical to TRBD2. Germline V lookup: CDR1 MNHEY, CDR2 SVGAGI. CDR3 length equals 16 residues. CDR3 coding DNA: TGTGCCAGCAGTCAGATGTTAGCGGGAATCACAGATATGCAGTATTTT. Its translation: CASSQMLAGITDMQYF.

The chain couples TRBV6-2 or TRBV6-3 to TRBJ1-1; D gene uncertain. Germline V gene sequence: CDR1 MNHEY, CDR2 SVGEGT. This CDR3 has 18 residues. The V gene lost 2 bases and the J gene lost 1 base, with 20 bases spanning the gap. CDR3 region: CASSYTLMERRQNTEAFF. For the CDR3, the DNA is TGTGCCAGCAGTTACACCCTGATGGAGCGTCGACAGAACACTGAAGCTTTCTTT.

The count of this clonotype is one. A much larger clone is a single base away; this may be a read error. This chain connects TRBV10-3 to TRBJ1-1; no clear D gene. The CDR3 sequence is 16 residues long. Germline CDR1 reads ENHRY; CDR2 reads SYGVKD. The CDR3 protein is CAISESALQSAGKASF. The CDR3 nucleotides are TGTGCCATCAGTGAGTCGGCGTTGCAGTCCGCTGGGAAAGCTTCCTTT.

This clonotype was seen more than once but under ten times. The chain employs TRBV14 and TRBJ1-6; the D is unclear. V was clipped by 5 bases and J by 7 bases, with 6 bases between them. Germline V CDR1 and CDR2: SGHDN, FVKESK. CDR3 length equals 12 residues. CDR3 nucleotides: TGTGCCAGCAGCTTTCAGAATTCACCCCTCCACTTT. Its translation: CASSFQNSPLHF. The full variable domain, completed using reference TRBV14 and TRBJ1-6, is EAGVTQFPSHSVIEKGQTVTLRCDPISGHDNLYWYRRVMGKEIKFLLHFVKESKQDESGMPNNRFLAERTGGTYSTLKVQPAELEDSGVYFCASSFQNSPLHFGNGTRLTVT.

This clonotype was seen only a few times. The chain combines TRBV5-8 with TRBJ1-6; D perhaps matches TRBD1 (6 bases). CDR3 length: 15 amino acids. Germline loops: CDR1 SGHTS, CDR2 YDEGEE. The V and J ends lost 0 bases and 7 bases respectively, with 11 bases between them. The CDR3 nucleotides are TGTGCCAGCAGCTTGGAGCAGGGGCGAAATTCACCCCTCCACTTT. Protein sequence: CASSLEQGRNSPLHF.

In this sample, this clonotype turned up once. One end of the junction does not line up with germline, which may come from a read error. The rearrangement joins TRBV5-1 to TRBJ2-7; no firm D call. The CDR3 covers 15 residues. CDR1 is SGHRS, CDR2 YFSETQ, per germline. The CDR3 DNA is TGCGCCAGCAACACCACACAGCCTGGCTCCTACGAGCAGTATTTC. Translating gives CASNTTQPGSYEQYF.

This clonotype was picked up many times. The CDR3 nucleotides read TGTGCCAGCAGTTATCAAGAAATCCAGCCCCAGCATTTT. Its translation is CASSYQEIQPQHF. The chain couples TRBV6-2 or TRBV6-3 to TRBJ1-5; D not certain. Germline V gene data show CDR1 as MNHEY and CDR2 as SVGEGT. The CDR3 is 13 amino acids. V lost 3 bases to trimming and J lost 7 bases, with 10 bases between them.

A note on this clonotype: This may be a read error: a much more frequent sequence differs by one nucleotide. V usage is TRBV6-5 and J usage is TRBJ1-4, with 7 bases aligning to TRBD1. The CDR3 runs to 15 residues. Looked up from germline, CDR1 is MNHEY and CDR2 is SVGAGI. The trim removed 5 bases at V and 10 bases at J, leaving 13 bases unmatched. The CDR3 region has the DNA TGTGCCAGCAGTCACCCCACGACAGGGAGGGTAAAACTGTTTTTT. Encoded protein: CASSHPTTGRVKLFF.

This clonotype was counted only a few times. Relative to the germline gene, one junction end is altered; a read error may explain this. V and J are TRBV11-2 and TRBJ2-3; D is unclear. Germline V gives CDR1 SGHAT, CDR2 FQNNGV. This CDR3 spans 16 amino acids. The CDR3 DNA reads as TGTGCCTGCAGCTTAGTAGTTGGACGGGCGACAGATACGCAGTATTTT. Its protein is CACSLVVGRATDTQYF.

Turning to this clonotype: The CDR3 does not end in the conserved phenylalanine or tryptophan, so this is likely a read error. V gene TRBV5-1 combines with J gene TRBJ1-1; no definite D call. Trimming removed 0 bases from V and 5 bases from J, with 8 bases in between. CDR3 length: 13 amino acids. The V gene's germline CDR1 is SGHRS and CDR2 YFSETQ. The CDR3 sequence is CASSLDRATEAFC. CDR3 DNA sequence: TGCGCCAGCAGCTTGGATAGGGCAACTGAAGCTTTCTGT.

This clonotype was seen more than once but under ten times. This rearrangement joins TRBV5-4 to TRBJ2-3, with TRBD2 matching 7 bases. The CDR3 has 13 amino acids. Germline lookup yields CDR1 SGHNT and CDR2 YYREEE (reference sequence). J lost 6 bases, V lost 7 bases, and 8 bases had no gene match. CDR3 in DNA: TGTGCCAGCTGGTGGCTCGGGGGGGATACGCAGTATTTT. It yields the protein CASWWLGGDTQYF.

The chain carries TRBV9 and TRBJ2-1; 11 nucleotides align to TRBD1. The V and J ends lost 2 bases and 6 bases, in that order; junction bases with no gene match: 7. Germline-derived CDR1 and CDR2 are SGDLS and YYNGEE. CDR3 length equals 16 residues. CDR3 residues: CASSVAGTGGSNEQFF. The CDR3 DNA reads TGTGCCAGCAGCGTGGCCGGGACAGGGGGTTCCAATGAGCAGTTCTTC.

About this clonotype itself: Mismatch with germline at one junction end may stem from a read error. The rearrangement links TRBV4-1 to TRBJ1-5, with D hard to call. Germline-derived CDR1 and CDR2 are MGHRA and YSYEKL. This CDR3 spans 17 amino acids. The DNA for the CDR3 is TGCGCCAGCAGCCAAGAAGGGCCTAGGGTCCTGAATCAGTCCCAGGATTTT. Protein product: CASSQEGPRVLNQSQDF.

The chain couples TRBV4-1 to TRBJ2-1; 7 positions agree with TRBD2. V lost 1 base, J lost 6 bases, and 9 bases stayed unmatched. This CDR3 is 16 amino acids long. Germline CDR1 reads MGHRA; CDR2 reads YSYEKL. CDR3 region: CASSQVTSRDVNEQFF. The CDR3 DNA is TGCGCCAGCAGCCAAGTGACTAGCAGGGATGTCAATGAGCAGTTCTTC.

V gene TRBV7-9 combines with J gene TRBJ2-7; D is possibly TRBD2 (5 bases). Trimming cost V 4 bases and J 4 bases, with 26 bases left between them. Per germline, CDR1 SEHNR and CDR2 FQNEAQ (reference sequence). The CDR3 covers 18 residues. The CDR3 coding sequence is TGTGCCAGCAGCTCTCTCTCCCGGGCTAGCCGAGGTACTTACGAGCAGTACTTC. It yields the protein CASSSLSRASRGTYEQYF.

The rearrangement links TRBV29-1 to TRBJ2-1; the D gene is possibly TRBD1 (6 bases). Germline V CDR1 and CDR2: SQVTM, ANQGSEA. The CDR3 extends over 15 amino acids. The V end was cut by 4 bases, the J end by 8 bases, with 21 bases between. Here the CDR3 DNA reads TGCAGCGTTGCTAACAGGGCACGAGTCTGGCATGAGCAGTTCTTC. Amino acids: CSVANRARVWHEQFF.

With respect to this clonotype: This likely comes from a read error, as the CDR3 has no conserved phenylalanine or tryptophan at its end. This CDR3 reads CASSSRDPSQNEQFI. CDR3 sequence (DNA): TGTGCCAGCAGTTCCAGGGATCCGTCACAAAATGAGCAGTTCATC. The J gene is TRBJ2-1, the V gene TRBV12-3 or TRBV12-4, with TRBD1 as a possible D gene (5 bases). This CDR3 region has 15 residues. V gave up 4 bases and J gave up 7 bases, with 17 bases separating them.

For this clonotype: This may be a read error: a much more frequent sequence differs by one nucleotide. This chain links TRBV12-3 or TRBV12-4 with TRBJ2-1; TRBD1 aligns across 7 bases. The trim removed 3 bases at V and 7 bases at J, leaving 15 bases unmatched. The CDR3 sequence is 17 residues long. CDR3 residues: CASSFRRGIVLGNEQFF. DNA of the CDR3: TGTGCCAGCAGTTTTCGCAGGGGGATAGTATTGGGGAATGAGCAGTTCTTC.

In its sample, this clonotype was seen many times. The gene calls are TRBV6-5 and TRBJ1-1; 7 nucleotides line up with TRBD1. Germline lookup yields CDR1 MNHEY and CDR2 SVGAGI. Losses at the gene ends were 7 bases for V and 1 base for J; bases not matched to a gene: 9. CDR3 length: 15 amino acids. The CDR3 loop is CASTLTGWGNTEAFF. The CDR3 DNA is TGTGCCAGCACCTTGACAGGGTGGGGGAACACTGAAGCTTTCTTT.

The J gene is TRBJ2-3, the V gene TRBV7-9, with a possible D match to TRBD2 (6 bases). In germline, CDR1 is SEHNR, CDR2 FQNEAQ (reference sequence). The length of the CDR3 is 15 residues. V lost 10 bases and J 5 bases, leaving 22 bases between the germline ends. Here the CDR3 reads CATQRAGIQEDTQYF. CDR3 nucleotide sequence: TGTGCCACTCAGCGGGCGGGGATTCAGGAAGATACGCAGTATTTT.

With regard to this clonotype: The junction departs from the called germline gene at one end, perhaps through a read error. This chain links TRBV11-2 with TRBJ2-3, with TRBD2 matching 9 bases. Germline V lookup: CDR1 SGHAT, CDR2 FQNNGV. The CDR3 sequence is 15 residues long. CDR3 sequence (DNA): TGTGTCAGCAGTTTGCGGGAGGGGGGCGCAGATACGCAGTATTTT. Translating gives CVSSLREGGADTQYF.